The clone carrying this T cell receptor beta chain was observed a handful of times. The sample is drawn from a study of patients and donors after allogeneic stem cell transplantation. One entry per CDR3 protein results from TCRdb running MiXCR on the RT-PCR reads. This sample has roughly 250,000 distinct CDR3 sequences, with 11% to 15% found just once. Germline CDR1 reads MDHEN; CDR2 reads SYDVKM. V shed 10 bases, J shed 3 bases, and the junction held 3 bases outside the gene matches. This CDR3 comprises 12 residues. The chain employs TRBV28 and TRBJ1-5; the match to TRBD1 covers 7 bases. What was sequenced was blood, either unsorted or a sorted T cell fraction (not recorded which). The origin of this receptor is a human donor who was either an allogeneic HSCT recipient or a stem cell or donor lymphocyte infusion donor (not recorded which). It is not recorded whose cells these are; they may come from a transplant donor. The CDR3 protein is CATQGDNQPQHF. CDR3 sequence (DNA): TGTGCCACCCAGGGGGACAATCAGCCCCAGCATTTT.